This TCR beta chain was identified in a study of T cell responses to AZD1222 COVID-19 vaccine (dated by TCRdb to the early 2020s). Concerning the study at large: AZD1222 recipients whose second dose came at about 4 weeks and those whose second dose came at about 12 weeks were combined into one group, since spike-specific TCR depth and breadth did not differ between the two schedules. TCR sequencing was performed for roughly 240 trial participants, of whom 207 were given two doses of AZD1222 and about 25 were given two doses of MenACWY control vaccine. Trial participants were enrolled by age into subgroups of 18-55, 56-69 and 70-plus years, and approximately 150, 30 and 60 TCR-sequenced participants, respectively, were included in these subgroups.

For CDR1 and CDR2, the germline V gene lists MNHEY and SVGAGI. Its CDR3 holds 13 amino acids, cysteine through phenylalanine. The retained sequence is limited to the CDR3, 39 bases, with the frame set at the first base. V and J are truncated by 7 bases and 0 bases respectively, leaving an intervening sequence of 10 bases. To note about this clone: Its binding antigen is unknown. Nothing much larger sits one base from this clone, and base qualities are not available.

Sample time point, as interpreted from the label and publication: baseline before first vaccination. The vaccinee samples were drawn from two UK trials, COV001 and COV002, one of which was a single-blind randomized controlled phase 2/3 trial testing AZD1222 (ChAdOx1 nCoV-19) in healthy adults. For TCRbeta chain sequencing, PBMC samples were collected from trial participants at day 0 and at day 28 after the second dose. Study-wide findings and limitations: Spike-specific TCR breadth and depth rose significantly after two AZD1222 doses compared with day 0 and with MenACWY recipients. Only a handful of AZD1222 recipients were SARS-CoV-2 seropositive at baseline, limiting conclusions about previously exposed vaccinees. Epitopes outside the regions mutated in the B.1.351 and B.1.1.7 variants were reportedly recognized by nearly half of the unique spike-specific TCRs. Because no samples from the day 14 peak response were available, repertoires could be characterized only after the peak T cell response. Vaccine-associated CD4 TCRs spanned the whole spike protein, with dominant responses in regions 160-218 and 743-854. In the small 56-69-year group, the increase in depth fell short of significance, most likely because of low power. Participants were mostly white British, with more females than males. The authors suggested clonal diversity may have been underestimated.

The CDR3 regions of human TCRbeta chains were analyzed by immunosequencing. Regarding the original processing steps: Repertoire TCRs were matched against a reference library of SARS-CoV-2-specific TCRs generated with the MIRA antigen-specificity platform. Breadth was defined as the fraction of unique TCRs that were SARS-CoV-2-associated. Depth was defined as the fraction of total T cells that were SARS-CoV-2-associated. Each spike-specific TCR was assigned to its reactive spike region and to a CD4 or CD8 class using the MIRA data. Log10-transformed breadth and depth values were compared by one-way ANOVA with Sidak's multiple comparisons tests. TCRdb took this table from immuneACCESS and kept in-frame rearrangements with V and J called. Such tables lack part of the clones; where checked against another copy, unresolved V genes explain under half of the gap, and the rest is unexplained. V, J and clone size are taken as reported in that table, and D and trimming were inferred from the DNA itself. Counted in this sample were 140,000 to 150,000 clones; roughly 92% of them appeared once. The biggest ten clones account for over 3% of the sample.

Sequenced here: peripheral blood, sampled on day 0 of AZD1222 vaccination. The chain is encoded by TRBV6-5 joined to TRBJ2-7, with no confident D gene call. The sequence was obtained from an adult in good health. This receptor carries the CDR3 CASIRPRSYEQYF. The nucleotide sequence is TGTGCCAGCATACGGCCTCGCTCCTACGAGCAGTACTTC.